This T cell receptor (beta chain) comes out of a study of T cell repertoires in cytomegalovirus infection. Study as a whole: HLA-B-restricted CMV epitopes that are well studied, plus recently identified HLA-C-restricted ones, were used by the study. Shared public TCR beta signatures pointed to both CMV infection and a matching HLA type.

The CDR3 extends over 18 amino acids. V shed 0 bases and J 2 bases; nucleotides not matched to a gene: 11. From germline, CDR1 is SGHAT and CDR2 FQNNGV. This clonotype was seen a handful of times. Its antigen remains unidentified. Overall study findings and caveats: Cumulative public TCR beta family frequency identified carriers of CMV plus the relevant HLA.

A single record per CDR3 protein comes from TCRdb applying MiXCR to the reads. The sample contains about 220,000 distinct CDR3 sequences, around 40% of which appear only once. J is TRBJ2-7 and V is TRBV11-2; 9 bases align to TRBD2. This material consisted of CD8+ T cells from cultured PBMCs, taken from culture after CMV antigen stimulation. This TCR derives from a human donor in good health (CMV status not recorded). Some clones in this sample may be carry-over from other donors' samples. The CDR3 sequence: CASSLDNLAGNPPYEQYF. As DNA, the CDR3 is TGTGCCAGCAGCTTAGATAATCTAGCGGGGAATCCCCCCTACGAGCAGTACTTC.